This T cell receptor (beta chain) was sequenced in a study of radiotherapy plus CTLA-4 blockade in lung cancer. The data were produced by immunoSEQ multiplex PCR, yet TCRdb's version contains in-frame clones alone and is incomplete. Of fewer than 40,000 clones in the sample, 79% were seen once. Specimen: peripheral blood, collected from a patient treated with radiotherapy plus ipilimumab. This TCR was sampled from a human donor with non-small cell lung cancer that progressed on radiotherapy plus ipilimumab.

The chain's CDR3 is CASSLDRVSGANVLTF. The CDR3 coding sequence is TGTGCCAGCAGCTTGGACAGGGTTTCTGGGGCCAACGTCCTGACTTTC. The chain combines TRBV5-4 with TRBJ2-6, with D possibly matching TRBD1 (6 bases). Germline V gives CDR1 SGHNT, CDR2 YYREEE (reference sequence). The CDR3 spans 16 residues. Trimming pared 0 bases from V and 1 base from J, leaving 8 bases between.